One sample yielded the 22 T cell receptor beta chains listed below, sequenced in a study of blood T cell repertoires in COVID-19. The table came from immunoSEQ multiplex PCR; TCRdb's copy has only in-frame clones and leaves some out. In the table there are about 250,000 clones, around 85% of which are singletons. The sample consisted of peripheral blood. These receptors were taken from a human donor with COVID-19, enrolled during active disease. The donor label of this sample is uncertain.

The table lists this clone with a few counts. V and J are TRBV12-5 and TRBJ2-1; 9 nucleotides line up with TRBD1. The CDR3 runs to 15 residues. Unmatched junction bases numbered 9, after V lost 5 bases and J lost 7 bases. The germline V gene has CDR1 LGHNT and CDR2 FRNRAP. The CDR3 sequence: CASGPGTGWGNEQFF. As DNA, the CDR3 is TGTGCTAGTGGTCCCGGGACAGGGTGGGGGAATGAGCAGTTCTTC.

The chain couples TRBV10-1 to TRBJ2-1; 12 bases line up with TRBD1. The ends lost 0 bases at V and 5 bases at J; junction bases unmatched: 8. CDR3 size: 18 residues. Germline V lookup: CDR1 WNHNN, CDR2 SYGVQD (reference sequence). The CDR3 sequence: CASSESSLGQGADNEQFF. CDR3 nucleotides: TGCGCCAGCAGTGAGTCGAGTTTGGGACAGGGGGCGGACAATGAGCAGTTCTTC.

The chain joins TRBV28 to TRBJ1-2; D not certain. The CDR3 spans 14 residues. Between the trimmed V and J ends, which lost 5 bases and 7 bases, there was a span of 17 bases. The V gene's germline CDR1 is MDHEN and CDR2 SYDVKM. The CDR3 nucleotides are TGTGCCAGCAGTCCACCCTTTGGCAGCGGTGGCTACACCTTC. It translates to CASSPPFGSGGYTF.

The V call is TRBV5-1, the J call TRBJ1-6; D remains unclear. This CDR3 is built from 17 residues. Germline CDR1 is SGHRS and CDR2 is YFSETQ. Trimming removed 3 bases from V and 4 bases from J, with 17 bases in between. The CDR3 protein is CASSSGSVSSYNSPLHF. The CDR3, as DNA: TGCGCCAGCAGCTCCGGTTCGGTATCATCATATAATTCACCCCTCCACTTT.

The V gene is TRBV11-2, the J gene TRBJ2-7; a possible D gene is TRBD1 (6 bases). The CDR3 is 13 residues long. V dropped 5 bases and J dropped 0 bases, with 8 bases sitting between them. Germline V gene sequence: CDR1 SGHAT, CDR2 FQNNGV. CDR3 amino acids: CASSPTGSYEQYF. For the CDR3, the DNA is TGTGCCAGCAGCCCGACAGGCTCCTACGAGCAGTACTTC. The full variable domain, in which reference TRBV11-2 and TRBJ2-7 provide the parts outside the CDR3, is EAGVAQSPRYKIIEKRQSVAFWCNPISGHATLYWYQQILGQGPKLLIQFQNNGVVDDSQLPKDRFSAERLKGVDSTLKIQPAKLEDSAVYLCASSPTGSYEQYFGPGTRLTVT.

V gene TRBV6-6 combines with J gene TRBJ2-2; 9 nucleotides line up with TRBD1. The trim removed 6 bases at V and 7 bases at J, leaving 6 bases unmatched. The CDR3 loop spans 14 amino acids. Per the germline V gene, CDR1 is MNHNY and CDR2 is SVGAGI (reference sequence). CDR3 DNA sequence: TGTGCCAGCAGACGGGACAGGGACGACGGGGAGCTGTTTTTT. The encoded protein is CASRRDRDDGELFF.

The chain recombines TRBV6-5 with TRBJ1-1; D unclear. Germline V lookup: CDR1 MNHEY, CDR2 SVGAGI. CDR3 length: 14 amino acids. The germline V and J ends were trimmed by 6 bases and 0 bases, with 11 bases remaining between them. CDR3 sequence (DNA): TGTGCCAGCAGGGACTCCGGGATGAACACTGAAGCTTTCTTT. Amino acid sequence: CASRDSGMNTEAFF.

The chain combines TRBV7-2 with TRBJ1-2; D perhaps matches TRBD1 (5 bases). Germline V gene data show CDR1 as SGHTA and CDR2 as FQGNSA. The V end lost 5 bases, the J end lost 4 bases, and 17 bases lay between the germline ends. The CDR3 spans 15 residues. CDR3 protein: CASSPGPGESYGYTF. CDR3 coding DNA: TGTGCCAGCAGCCCAGGGCCAGGAGAGAGCTATGGCTACACCTTC.

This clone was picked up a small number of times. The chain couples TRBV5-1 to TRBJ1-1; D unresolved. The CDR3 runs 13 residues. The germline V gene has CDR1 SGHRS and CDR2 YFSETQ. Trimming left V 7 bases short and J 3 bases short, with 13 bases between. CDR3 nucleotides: TGCGCCAGCGGGAGAGGTAAGGACACTGAAGCTTTCTTT. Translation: CASGRGKDTEAFF. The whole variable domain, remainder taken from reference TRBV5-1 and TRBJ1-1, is KAGVTQTPRYLIKTRGQQVTLSCSPISGHRSVSWYQQTPGQGLQFLFEYFSETQRNKGNFPGRFSGRQFSNSRSEMNVSTLELGDSALYLCASGRGKDTEAFFGQGTRLTVV.

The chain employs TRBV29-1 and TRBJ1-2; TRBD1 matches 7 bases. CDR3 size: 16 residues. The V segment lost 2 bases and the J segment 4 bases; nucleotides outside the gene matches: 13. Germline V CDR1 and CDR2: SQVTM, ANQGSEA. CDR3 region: CSVETRGDSRSYGYTF. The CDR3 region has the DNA TGCAGCGTTGAAACCCGAGGGGACAGTAGATCCTATGGCTACACCTTC.

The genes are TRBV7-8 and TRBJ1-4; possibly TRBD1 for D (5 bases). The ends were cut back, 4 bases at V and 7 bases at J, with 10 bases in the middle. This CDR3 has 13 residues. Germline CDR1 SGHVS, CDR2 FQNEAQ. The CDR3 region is CASSSGTLEKLFF. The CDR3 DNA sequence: TGTGCCAGCAGCTCGGGGACTCTTGAAAAACTGTTTTTT.

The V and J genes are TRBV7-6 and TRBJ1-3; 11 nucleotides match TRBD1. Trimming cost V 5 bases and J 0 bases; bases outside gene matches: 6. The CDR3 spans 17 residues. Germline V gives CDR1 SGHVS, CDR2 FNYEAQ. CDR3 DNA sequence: TGTGCCAGCAGCCCCCGGACAGGGGGCTCCTCTGGAAACACCATATATTTT. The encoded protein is CASSPRTGGSSGNTIYF.

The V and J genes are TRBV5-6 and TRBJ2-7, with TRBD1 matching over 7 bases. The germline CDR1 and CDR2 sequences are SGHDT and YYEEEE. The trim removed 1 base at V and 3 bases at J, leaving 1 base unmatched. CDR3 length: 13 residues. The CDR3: CASSLQGVYEQYF. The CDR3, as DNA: TGTGCCAGCAGCTTGCAGGGGGTCTACGAGCAGTACTTC.

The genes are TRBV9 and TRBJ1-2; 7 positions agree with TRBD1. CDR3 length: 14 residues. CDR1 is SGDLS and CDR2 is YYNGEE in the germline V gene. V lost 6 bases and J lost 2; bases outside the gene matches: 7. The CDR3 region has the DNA TGTGCCAGCACTCCAGGGGGAGGAAACTATGGCTACACCTTC. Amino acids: CASTPGGGNYGYTF.

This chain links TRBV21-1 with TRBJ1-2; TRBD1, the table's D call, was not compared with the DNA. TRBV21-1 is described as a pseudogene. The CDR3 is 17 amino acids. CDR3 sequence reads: CASSKQGQSRAKYGYTF. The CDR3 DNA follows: TGTGCCAGCAGCAAACAGGGGCAATCCCGCGCGAAATATGGCTACACCTTC.

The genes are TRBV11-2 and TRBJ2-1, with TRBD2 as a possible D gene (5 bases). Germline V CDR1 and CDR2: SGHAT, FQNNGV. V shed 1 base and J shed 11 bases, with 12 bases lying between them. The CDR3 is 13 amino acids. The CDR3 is CASSLGGRNQQFF. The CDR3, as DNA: TGTGCCAGCAGCTTAGGAGGGCGGAACCAGCAGTTCTTC. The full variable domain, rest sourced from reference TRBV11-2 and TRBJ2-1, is EAGVAQSPRYKIIEKRQSVAFWCNPISGHATLYWYQQILGQGPKLLIQFQNNGVVDDSQLPKDRFSAERLKGVDSTLKIQPAKLEDSAVYLCASSLGGRNQQFFGPGTRLTVL.

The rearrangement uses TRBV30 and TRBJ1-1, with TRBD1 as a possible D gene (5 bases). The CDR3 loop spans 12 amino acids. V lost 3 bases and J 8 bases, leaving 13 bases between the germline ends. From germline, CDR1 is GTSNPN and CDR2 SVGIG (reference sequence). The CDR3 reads CAWSQVGAEAFF. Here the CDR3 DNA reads TGTGCCTGGAGCCAGGTAGGGGCCGAAGCTTTCTTT.

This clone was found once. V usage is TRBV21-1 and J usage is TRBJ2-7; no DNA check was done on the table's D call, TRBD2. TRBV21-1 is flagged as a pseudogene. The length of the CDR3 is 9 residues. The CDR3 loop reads CASSKGGNF. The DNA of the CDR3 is TGTGCCAGCAGCAAAGGAGGGAACTTC.

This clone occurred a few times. The CDR3 spells CASSLTAQGGYTF. CDR3 bases: TGTGCCAGCAGCTTAACGGCTCAGGGAGGCTACACCTTC. The rearrangement uses TRBV7-3 and TRBJ1-2; D perhaps matches TRBD1 (5 bases). This CDR3 has 13 residues. With 0 bases removed from V and 8 bases from J, the gap between germline ends came to 10 bases. The V gene's germline CDR1 is SGHTA and CDR2 FQGTGA. The entire variable domain, with the rest obtained from reference TRBV7-3 and TRBJ1-2, is as follows: GAGVSQTPSNKVTEKGKYVELRCDPISGHTALYWYRQSLGQGPEFLIYFQGTGAADDSGLPNDRFFAVRPEGSVSTLKIQRTERGDSAVYLCASSLTAQGGYTFGSGTRLTVV.

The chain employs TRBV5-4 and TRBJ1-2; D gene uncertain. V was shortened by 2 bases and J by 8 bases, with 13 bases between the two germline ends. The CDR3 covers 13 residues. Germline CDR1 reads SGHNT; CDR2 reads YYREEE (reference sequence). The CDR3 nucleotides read TGTGCCAGCAGCTTTGGGTACATGGAGGGCTACACCTTC. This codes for CASSFGYMEGYTF.

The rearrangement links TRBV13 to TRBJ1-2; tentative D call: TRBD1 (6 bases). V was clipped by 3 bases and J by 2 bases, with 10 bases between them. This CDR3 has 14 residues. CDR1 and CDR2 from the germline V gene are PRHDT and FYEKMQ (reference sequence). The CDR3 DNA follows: TGTGCCAGCAGCTTGGGGGCGCGAAACTATGGCTACACCTTC. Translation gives CASSLGARNYGYTF.

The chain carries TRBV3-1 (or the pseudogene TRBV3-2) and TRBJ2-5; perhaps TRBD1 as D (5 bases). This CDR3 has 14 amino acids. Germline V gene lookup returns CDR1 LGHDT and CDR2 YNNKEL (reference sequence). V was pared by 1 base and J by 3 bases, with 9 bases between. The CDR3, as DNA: TGTGCCAGCAGCCAAGTTCAAGGGGAAGAGACCCAGTACTTC. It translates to CASSQVQGEETQYF.